Sequencing of this T cell receptor (beta chain) was carried out in a study of PD-1 blockade in classical Hodgkin lymphoma. General observations from the study: Significant TCR diversity gains by C4D1 occurred in CD4+ but not CD8+ cells.

TCRdb's copy holds only in-frame clones and misses some; the assay was immunoSEQ multiplex PCR. Here the sample spans about 28,000 clones, about four fifths being singletons. The germline gives CDR1 SGHRS, CDR2 YFSETQ. The V and J ends lost 1 base and 1 base respectively, with 9 bases between them. The CDR3 spans 14 residues. This clone was counted once. Antigen: not known. With no exception, relapse followed autologous stem cell transplantation in all patients, and brentuximab vedotin exposure varied. The rearrangement joins TRBV5-1 to TRBJ2-7, with a possible D match to TRBD1 (6 bases). The specimen was peripheral blood mononuclear cells (PBMCs), collected before the second cycle of nivolumab. The origin of this receptor is a human donor with classical Hodgkin lymphoma. The CDR3 here is CASSLYGQSYEQYF. The CDR3 region has the DNA TGCGCCAGCAGCTTGTATGGACAGTCCTACGAGCAGTACTTC. Full variable domain (rest looked up from reference TRBV5-1 and TRBJ2-7): KAGVTQTPRYLIKTRGQQVTLSCSPISGHRSVSWYQQTPGQGLQFLFEYFSETQRNKGNFPGRFSGRQFSNSRSEMNVSTLELGDSALYLCASSLYGQSYEQYFGPGTRLTVT.